The clone carrying this T cell receptor (beta chain) occurred a few times. This CDR3 comprises 15 residues. Germline V CDR1 and CDR2: SGHRS, YFSETQ. V was trimmed by 4 bases and J by 0 bases, leaving 10 bases between them. This sample was taken from a study of blood T cell repertoires in COVID-19. TCRdb's copy holds only in-frame clones and misses some; the assay was immunoSEQ multiplex PCR. The repertoire holds 130,000 or so clones, with approximately 84% as singletons. The sequence derives from a woman between 45 and 65 years old with acute COVID-19. Material for sequencing was PBMCs or T cells enriched from blood (not recorded which). The chain joins TRBV5-1 to TRBJ2-2, with TRBD1 as a possible D gene (5 bases). The chain's CDR3 is CASSQGAPNTGELFF. DNA for the CDR3: TGCGCCAGCAGCCAAGGGGCTCCGAACACCGGGGAGCTGTTTTTT. The full variable domain, with the rest looked up from reference TRBV5-1 and TRBJ2-2, is KAGVTQTPRYLIKTRGQQVTLSCSPISGHRSVSWYQQTPGQGLQFLFEYFSETQRNKGNFPGRFSGRQFSNSRSEMNVSTLELGDSALYLCASSQGAPNTGELFFGEGSRLTVL.